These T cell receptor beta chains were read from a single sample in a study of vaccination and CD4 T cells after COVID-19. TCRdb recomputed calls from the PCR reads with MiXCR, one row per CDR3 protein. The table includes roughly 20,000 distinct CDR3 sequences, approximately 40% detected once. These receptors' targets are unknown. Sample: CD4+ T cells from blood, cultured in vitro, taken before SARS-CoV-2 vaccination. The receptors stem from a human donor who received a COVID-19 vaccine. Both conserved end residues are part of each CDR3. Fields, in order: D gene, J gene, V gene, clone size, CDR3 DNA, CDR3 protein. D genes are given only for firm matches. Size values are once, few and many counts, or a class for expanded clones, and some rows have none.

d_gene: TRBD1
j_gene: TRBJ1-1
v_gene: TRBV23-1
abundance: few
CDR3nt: TGCGCCAGCAGTCAGACGGACAGGGCGAACACTGAAGCTTTCTTT
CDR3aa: CASSQTDRANTEAFF

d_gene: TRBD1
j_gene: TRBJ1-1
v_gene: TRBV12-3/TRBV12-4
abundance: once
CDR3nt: TGTGCCGGCAGGCCCTACAGGGGGCAGGGGACTGAAGCTTTCTTT
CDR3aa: CAGRPYRGQGTEAFF

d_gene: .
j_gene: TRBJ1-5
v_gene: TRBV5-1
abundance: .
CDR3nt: TGCGCCAGCAGCTTGGGGGGCAGCAATCAGCCCCAGCATTTT
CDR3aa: CASSLGGSNQPQHF

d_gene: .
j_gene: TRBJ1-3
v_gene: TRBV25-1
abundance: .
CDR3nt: TGTGCCAGCAGTACCAGGGCTGGAAACACCATATATTTT
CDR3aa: CASSTRAGNTIYF

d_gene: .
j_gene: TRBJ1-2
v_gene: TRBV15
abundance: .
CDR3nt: TGTGCCACCAGGGGGGGGCCCGCTGGCTACACCTTC
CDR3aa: CATRGGPAGYTF

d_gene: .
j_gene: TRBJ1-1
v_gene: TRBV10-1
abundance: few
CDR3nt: TGCGCCAGCAGTGTGAGGGGGATCAGTGAAGCTTTCTTT
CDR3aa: CASSVRGISEAFF

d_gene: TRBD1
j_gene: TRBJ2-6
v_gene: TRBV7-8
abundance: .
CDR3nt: TGTGCCAGCAGCTTAGGACAGGGGGCCGTACTACTCAGCTCTGGGGCCAACGTCCTGACTTTC
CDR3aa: CASSLGQGAVLLSSGANVLTF

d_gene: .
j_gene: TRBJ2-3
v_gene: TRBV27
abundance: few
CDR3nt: TGTGCCAGCGGCCCCTCAACGGGCACGCAGTATTTT
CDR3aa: CASGPSTGTQYF

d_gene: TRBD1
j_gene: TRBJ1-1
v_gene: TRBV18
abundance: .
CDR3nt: TGTGCCAGCCGGACAGGGAACACTGAAGCTTTCTTT
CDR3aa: CASRTGNTEAFF

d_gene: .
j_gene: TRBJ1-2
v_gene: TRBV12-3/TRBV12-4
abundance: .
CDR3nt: TGTGCCAGCAGCTCTACAGGGCCCGAGGGCTACACCTTC
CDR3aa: CASSSTGPEGYTF

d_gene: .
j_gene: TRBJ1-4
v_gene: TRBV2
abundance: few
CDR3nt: TGTGCCAGCAGGAGAGGACCCACGAATGAAAAACTGTTTTTT
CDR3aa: CASRRGPTNEKLFF

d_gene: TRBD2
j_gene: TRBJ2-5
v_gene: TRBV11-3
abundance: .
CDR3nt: TGTGCCAGCAGCCGTCGGCTGACTAGCGGGGGGAAGGAGACCCAGTACTTC
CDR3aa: CASSRRLTSGGKETQYF

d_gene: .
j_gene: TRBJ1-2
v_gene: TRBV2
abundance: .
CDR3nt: TGTGCCAGCAGTTGGGACACCTATGGCTACACCTTC
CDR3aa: CASSWDTYGYTF

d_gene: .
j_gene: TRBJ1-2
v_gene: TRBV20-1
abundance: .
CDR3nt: TGCAGTGCTAGATCTCGGGCCCTCTATGGCTACACCTTC
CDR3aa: CSARSRALYGYTF

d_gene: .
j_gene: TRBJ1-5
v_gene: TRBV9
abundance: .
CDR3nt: TGTGCCAGCAGCGCTACAGGTAGAAATCAGCCCCAGCATTTT
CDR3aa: CASSATGRNQPQHF

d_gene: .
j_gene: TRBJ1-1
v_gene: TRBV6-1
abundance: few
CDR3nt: TGTGCCAGCGGGGAGGTCAGGGGAGCTGAAGCTTTCTTT
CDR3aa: CASGEVRGAEAFF

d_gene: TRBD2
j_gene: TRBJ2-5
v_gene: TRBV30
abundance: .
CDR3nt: TGTGCCTGGAGCCTCCTGGCGGGGGGGCGCCAAGAGACCCAGTACTTC
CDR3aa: CAWSLLAGGRQETQYF

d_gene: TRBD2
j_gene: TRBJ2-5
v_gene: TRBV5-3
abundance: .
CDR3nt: TGTGCCAGCAACCCATTGCTAGCGGGGGGCGGGGAGACCCAGTACTTC
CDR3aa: CASNPLLAGGGETQYF

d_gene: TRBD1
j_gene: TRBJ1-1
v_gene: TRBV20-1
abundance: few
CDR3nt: TGCAGTGCCCCTCCTTCCGGGACAGGCCCCGACACTGAAGCTTTCTTT
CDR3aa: CSAPPSGTGPDTEAFF

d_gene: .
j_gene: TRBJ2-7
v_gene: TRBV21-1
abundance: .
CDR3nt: TGTGCCAGCAGCACACCTCCGGGACAGAAAGAGTACGAGCAGTACTTC
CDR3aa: CASSTPPGQKEYEQYF

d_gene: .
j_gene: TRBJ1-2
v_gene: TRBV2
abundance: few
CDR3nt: TGTGCCAGCAGCGCCGGACAAAATAGCGGCTACACCTTC
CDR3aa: CASSAGQNSGYTF

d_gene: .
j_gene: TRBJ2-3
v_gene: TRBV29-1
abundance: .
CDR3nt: TGCAGCGTTGCGATTACAGATACGCAGTATTTT
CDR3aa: CSVAITDTQYF

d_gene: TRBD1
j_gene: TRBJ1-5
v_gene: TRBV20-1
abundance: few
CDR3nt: TGCAGTGCTAGAGATAGGCGACAGGGCGTTCAGCCCCAGCATTTT
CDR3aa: CSARDRRQGVQPQHF

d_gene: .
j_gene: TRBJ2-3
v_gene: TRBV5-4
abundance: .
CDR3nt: TGTGCCAGCAGTAGCCCAGCTAGCACAGATACGCAGTATTTT
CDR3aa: CASSSPASTDTQYF

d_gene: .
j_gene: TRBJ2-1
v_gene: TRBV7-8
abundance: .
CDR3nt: TGTGCCAGCAGCTTAGTCCGGGTGAGCTCCTACAATGAGCAGTTCTTC
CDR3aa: CASSLVRVSSYNEQFF

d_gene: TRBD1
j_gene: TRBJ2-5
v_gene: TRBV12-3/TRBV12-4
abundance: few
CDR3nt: TGTGCCAGCAGTGACAGGGTCGGAGGAAAGACCCAGTACTTC
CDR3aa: CASSDRVGGKTQYF

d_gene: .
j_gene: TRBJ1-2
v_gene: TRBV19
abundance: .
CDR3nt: TGTGCCAGTAGTATCGCCCTCTGGGATGGCTACACCTTC
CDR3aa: CASSIALWDGYTF

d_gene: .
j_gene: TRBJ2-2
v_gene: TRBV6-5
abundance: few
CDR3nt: TGTGCCAGCAGTTCGAAGGGGACCCACTATAACACCGGGGAGCTGTTTTTT
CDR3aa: CASSSKGTHYNTGELFF

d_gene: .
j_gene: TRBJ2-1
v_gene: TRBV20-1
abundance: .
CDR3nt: TGCAGTGCAAGAGGCCTCCTCAATGAGCAGTTCTTC
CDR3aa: CSARGLLNEQFF

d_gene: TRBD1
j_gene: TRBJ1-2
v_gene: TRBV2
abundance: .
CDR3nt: TGTGCCAGCAGCCCGGGACAGGGGGTTGGCTACACCTTC
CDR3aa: CASSPGQGVGYTF

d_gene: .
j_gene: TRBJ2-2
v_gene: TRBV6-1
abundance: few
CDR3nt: TGTGCCAGCAGTGAAGTGAAACCGAACACCGGGGAGCTGTTTTTT
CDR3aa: CASSEVKPNTGELFF

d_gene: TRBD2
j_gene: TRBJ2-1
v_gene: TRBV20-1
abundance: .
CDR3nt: TGCAGTGCTCGTGCTTTTGGCGGGGGGGCCTTGAATGAGCAGTTCTTC
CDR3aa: CSARAFGGGALNEQFF

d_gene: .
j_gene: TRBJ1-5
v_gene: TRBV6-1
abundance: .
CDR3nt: TGTGCCAGCACCTTCCCGGACAAAGTCAATCAGCCCCAGCATTTT
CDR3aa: CASTFPDKVNQPQHF

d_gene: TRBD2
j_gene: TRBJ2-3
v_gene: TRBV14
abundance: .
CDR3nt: TGTGCCAGCAGCCAACCTCCCTACGGGGGGTATTATAGCACAGATACGCAGTATTTT
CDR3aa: CASSQPPYGGYYSTDTQYF

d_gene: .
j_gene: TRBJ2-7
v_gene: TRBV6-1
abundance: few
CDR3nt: TGTGCCAGCAGCTCCGGGACCGAGAGCTCCTACGAGCAGTACTTC
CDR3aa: CASSSGTESSYEQYF

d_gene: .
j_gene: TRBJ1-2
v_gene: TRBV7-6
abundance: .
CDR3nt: TGTGCCAGCAGCTTAGATGGCAGGGTTGTCTATGGCTACACCTTC
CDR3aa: CASSLDGRVVYGYTF

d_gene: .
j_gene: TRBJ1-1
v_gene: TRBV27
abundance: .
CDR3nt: TGTGCCAGCAGAATCTCCCCCACGACAGAGAACACTGAAGCTTTCTTT
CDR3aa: CASRISPTTENTEAFF

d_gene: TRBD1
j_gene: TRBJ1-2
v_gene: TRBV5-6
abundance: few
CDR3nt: TGTGCCAGCAGCTTGGGACAGGGTAACTATGGCTACACCTTC
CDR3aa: CASSLGQGNYGYTF

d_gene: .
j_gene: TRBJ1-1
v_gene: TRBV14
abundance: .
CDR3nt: TGTGCCAGCAGCCAAGTGCGGGGAAACACTGAAGCTTTCTTT
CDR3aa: CASSQVRGNTEAFF

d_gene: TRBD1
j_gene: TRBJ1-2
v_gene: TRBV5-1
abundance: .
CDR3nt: TGCGCCAGCAGCTTGGAGGGGGCACAGGGGGCAGACTATGGCTACACCTTC
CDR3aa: CASSLEGAQGADYGYTF

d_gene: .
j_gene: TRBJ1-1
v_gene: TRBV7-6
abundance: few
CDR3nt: TGTGCCAGCAGCTTAACGTACAGGAACACTGAAGCTTTCTTT
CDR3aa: CASSLTYRNTEAFF

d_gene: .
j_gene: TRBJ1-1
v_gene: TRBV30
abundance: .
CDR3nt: TGTGCCTGGAGGGTATTGGAGATGAACACTGAAGCTTTCTTT
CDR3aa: CAWRVLEMNTEAFF

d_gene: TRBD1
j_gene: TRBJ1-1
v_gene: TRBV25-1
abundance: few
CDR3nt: TGTGCCAGCAGGGGGGGAAGGACAGGGGGCCGTGAAGCTTTCTTT
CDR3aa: CASRGGRTGGREAFF

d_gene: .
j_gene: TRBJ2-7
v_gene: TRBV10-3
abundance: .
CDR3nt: TGTGCCTTCGGTACGGCTCAAAAGGGCGAGCAGTACTTC
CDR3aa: CAFGTAQKGEQYF

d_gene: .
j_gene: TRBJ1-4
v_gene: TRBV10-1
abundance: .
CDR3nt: TGCGCCACCAGAGGGGCTGTTGGTGAAAAACTGTTTTTT
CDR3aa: CATRGAVGEKLFF

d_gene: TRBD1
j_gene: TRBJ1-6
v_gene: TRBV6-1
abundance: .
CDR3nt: TGTGCCAGCAAACCCCGAGCGGGACAGACCTCTCGTTCACCCCTCCACTTT
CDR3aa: CASKPRAGQTSRSPLHF

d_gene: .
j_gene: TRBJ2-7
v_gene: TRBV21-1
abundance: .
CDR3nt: TGTGCCAGCAGCAAAAAGTCGCGGCGACAGAATTCCTACGAGCAGTACTTC
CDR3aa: CASSKKSRRQNSYEQYF

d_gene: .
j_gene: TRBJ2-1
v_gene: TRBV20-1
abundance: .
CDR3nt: TGCAGTGCTACGGGGCGAAGGGGGTACTCCTACAATGAGCAGTTCTTC
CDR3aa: CSATGRRGYSYNEQFF

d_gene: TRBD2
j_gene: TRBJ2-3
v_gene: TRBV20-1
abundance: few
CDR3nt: TGCAGTGCTAGACTTAGCGGGGGGGCAGGCACAGATACGCAGTATTTT
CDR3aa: CSARLSGGAGTDTQYF

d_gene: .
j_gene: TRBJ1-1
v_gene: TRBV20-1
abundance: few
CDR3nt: TGCAGTGCTCCAGTCGGGGGGCTGGGCACTGAAGCTTTCTTT
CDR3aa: CSAPVGGLGTEAFF

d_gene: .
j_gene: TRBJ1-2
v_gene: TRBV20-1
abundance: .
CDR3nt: TGCAGTGCTAGGGGGGTTTCCTATGGCTACACCTTC
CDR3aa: CSARGVSYGYTF

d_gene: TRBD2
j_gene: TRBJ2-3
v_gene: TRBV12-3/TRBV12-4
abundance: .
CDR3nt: TGTGCCAGCAGTTTATTAGCGGGGGGAAAAGATACGCAGTATTTT
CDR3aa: CASSLLAGGKDTQYF

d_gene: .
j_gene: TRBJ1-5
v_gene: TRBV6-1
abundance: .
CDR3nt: TGTGCCAGCAGGGGGACTGGGACAAATCAGCCCCAGCATTTT
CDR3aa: CASRGTGTNQPQHF

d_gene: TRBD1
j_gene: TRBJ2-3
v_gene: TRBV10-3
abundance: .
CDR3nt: TGTGCCGTCAACCGGGGACAGGGGGCCACAGATACGCAGTATTTT
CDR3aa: CAVNRGQGATDTQYF

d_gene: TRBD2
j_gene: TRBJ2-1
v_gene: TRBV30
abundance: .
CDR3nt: TGTGCCTGGAGCGCCGGAGGTAGCGGGGGATACAATGAGCAGTTCTTC
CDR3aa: CAWSAGGSGGYNEQFF

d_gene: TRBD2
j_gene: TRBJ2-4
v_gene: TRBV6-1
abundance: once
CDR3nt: TGTGCCAGCAGCTGGACTAGCGGGAGCTCCAAAAACATTCAGTACTTC
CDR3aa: CASSWTSGSSKNIQYF